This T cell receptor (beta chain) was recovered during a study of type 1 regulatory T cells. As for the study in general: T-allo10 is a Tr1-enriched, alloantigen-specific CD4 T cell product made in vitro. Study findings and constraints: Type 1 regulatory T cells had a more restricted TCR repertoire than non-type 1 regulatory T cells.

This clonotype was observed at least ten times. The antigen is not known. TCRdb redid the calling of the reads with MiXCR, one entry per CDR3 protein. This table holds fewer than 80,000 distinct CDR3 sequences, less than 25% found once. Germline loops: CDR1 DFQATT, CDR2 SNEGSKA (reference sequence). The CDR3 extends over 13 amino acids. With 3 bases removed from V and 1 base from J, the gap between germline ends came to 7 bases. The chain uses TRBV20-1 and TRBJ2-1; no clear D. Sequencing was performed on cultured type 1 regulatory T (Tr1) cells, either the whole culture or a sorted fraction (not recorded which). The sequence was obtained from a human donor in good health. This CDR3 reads CSASVGSYNEQFF. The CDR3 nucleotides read TGCAGTGCTAGTGTGGGGTCCTACAATGAGCAGTTCTTC.